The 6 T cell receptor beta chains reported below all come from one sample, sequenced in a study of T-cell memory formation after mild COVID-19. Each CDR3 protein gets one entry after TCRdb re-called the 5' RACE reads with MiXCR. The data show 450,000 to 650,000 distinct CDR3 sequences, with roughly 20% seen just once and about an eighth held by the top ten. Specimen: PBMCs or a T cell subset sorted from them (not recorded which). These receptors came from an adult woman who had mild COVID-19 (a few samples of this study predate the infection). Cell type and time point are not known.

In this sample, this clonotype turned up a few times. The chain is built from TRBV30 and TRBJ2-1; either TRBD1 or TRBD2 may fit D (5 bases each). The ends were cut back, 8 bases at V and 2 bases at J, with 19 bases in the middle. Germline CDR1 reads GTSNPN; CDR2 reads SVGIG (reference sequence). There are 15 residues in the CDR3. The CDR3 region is CAGGVGWGPYNEQFF. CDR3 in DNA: TGTGCCGGGGGTGTTGGGTGGGGTCCCTACAATGAGCAGTTCTTC. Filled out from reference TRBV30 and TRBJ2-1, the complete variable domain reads SQTIHQWPATLVQPVGSPLSLECTVEGTSNPNLYWYRQAAGRGLQLLFYSVGIGQISSEVPQNLSASRPQDRQFILSSKKLLLSDSGFYLCAGGVGWGPYNEQFFGPGTRLTVL.

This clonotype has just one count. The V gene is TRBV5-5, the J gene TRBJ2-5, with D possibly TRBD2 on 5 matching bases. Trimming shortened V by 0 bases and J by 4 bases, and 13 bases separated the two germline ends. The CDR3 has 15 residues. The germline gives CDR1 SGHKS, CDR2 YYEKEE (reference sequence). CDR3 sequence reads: CASSLAPGSGETQYF. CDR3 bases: TGTGCCAGCAGCTTGGCCCCGGGAAGTGGAGAGACCCAGTACTTC.

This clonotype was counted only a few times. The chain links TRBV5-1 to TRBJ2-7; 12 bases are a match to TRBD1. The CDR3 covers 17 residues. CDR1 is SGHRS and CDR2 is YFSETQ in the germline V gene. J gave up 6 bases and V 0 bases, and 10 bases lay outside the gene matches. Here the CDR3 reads CASSLDSPGTGGGEQYF. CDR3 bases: TGCGCCAGCAGCTTGGATTCCCCCGGGACAGGGGGCGGCGAGCAGTACTTC.

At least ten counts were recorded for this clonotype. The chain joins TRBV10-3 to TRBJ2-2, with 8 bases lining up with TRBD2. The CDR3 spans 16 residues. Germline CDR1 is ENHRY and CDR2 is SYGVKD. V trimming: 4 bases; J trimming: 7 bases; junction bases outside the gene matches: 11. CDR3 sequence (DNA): TGTGCCATCAGTGGTGAGCGGGAGAAATTCAGCGGGGAGCTGTTTTTT. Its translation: CAISGEREKFSGELFF.

For the CDR3, the DNA is TGTGCCTCCCAACGGGAGGGCGGCATGAGGGGTAACGAGCAGTACTTC. This codes for CASQREGGMRGNEQYF. The V gene is TRBV2, the J gene TRBJ2-7, with 8 bases that match TRBD2. CDR1 is SNHLY, CDR2 FYNNEI, per germline. V was clipped by 11 bases and J by 5 bases; unmatched bases: 20. This CDR3 spans 16 amino acids.

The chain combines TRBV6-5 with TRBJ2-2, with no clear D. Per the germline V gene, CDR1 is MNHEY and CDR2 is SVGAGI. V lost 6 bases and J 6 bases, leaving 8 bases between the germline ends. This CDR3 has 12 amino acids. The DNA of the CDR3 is TGTGCCAGCAGCCTACAACCCGGGGAGCTGTTTTTT. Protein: CASSLQPGELFF.